The clone carrying this T cell receptor beta chain has a handful of counts. Its antigen is undetermined. One entry per CDR3 protein results from TCRdb running MiXCR on the multiplex PCR reads. The data hold about 100,000 distinct CDR3 sequences, with approximately 22% observed a single time. Breast cancer patients provided tissue from their axillary draining lymph nodes. This CDR3 contains 16 residues. J was trimmed by 5 bases and V by 2 bases; bases with no gene match: 8. This specimen comes from a study of breast tumors, draining lymph nodes, adjacent tissues. Study-level results: Tumor T cell lymph node origin was a supported hypothesis, not proven. Data fit most tumor T cells coming from lymph node, expanding in tumor. Luminal-like breast cancer showed significantly greater tumor-nontumor repertoire similarity than basal-like breast cancer did. Tumor TCR diversity was below lymph nodes but above nontumor tissue.

The V call is TRBV12-3 or TRBV12-4, the J call TRBJ2-2, with 7 bases identical to TRBD1. This receptor was taken from a female donor with breast cancer. Some clones in this sample may be carry-over from other donors' samples. Sequences were obtained from axillary lymph node tissue. As DNA, the CDR3 is TGTGCCAGCAGTTTATTCCAGGGGGTGGGAACCGGGGAGCTGTTTTTT. The encoded protein is CASSLFQGVGTGELFF.